The 6 T cell receptor beta chains below come from one sample, sequenced in a study of shared clonotypes between healthy human individuals. The naive CD8 fraction comprised CD45RO-negative cells positively selected for CCR7 and excluded terminally differentiated effector memory CD45RA+ cells. Using immunoSEQ multiplex PCR, the repertoire was profiled, and TCRdb retains in-frame clones only, with some absent. The data hold roughly 1,800,000 clones, with roughly 95% observed a single time. The specimen was naive CD8+ T cells sorted from blood. The receptors come from a man aged 18 to 30 in good health.

The CDR3 DNA sequence: TGCGCCAGCAGCCAAGGGGTACAGGGGGGCTACGAGCAGTACTTC. It specifies CASSQGVQGGYEQYF. V usage is TRBV4-3 and J usage is TRBJ2-7; 8 nucleotides line up with TRBD1. V shed 1 base and J 3 bases; nucleotides not matched to a gene: 5. CDR1 LGHNA and CDR2 YSLEER come from the germline V gene. The CDR3 loop spans 15 amino acids.

J is TRBJ1-1 and V is TRBV6-1; 8 nucleotides match TRBD1. This CDR3 has 15 amino acids. Germline V CDR1 and CDR2: MNHNS, SASEGT. The V gene end was trimmed by 3 bases and the J gene end by 0 bases; junction bases not matched to a gene: 3. The CDR3 here is CASSETGDMNTEAFF. CDR3 DNA sequence: TGTGCCAGCAGTGAGACAGGGGACATGAACACTGAAGCTTTCTTT.

The rearrangement joins TRBV5-1 to TRBJ2-1; weak D call: TRBD2 (6 bases). CDR3 length: 14 residues. CDR1 and CDR2 from the germline V gene are SGHRS and YFSETQ. V was pared by 1 base and J by 3 bases, with 8 bases between. CDR3 DNA: TGCGCCAGCAGCTTGTGGCGGGGCTACAATGAGCAGTTCTTC. This sequence encodes CASSLWRGYNEQFF.

The chain has TRBV10-1 and TRBJ1-6; D not resolved. The germline V and J ends were trimmed by 2 bases and 7 bases, with 6 bases remaining between them. Germline V lookup: CDR1 WNHNN, CDR2 SYGVQD (reference sequence). This CDR3 is built from 13 residues. CDR3 nucleotide sequence: TGCGCCAGCAGTGAGGTTCGGAATTCACCCCTCCACTTT. Residues: CASSEVRNSPLHF.

The chain employs TRBV2 and TRBJ2-4; 10 bases match TRBD1. V lost 6 bases and J lost 8; bases outside the gene matches: 19. The CDR3 is 18 amino acids. The germline gives CDR1 SNHLY, CDR2 FYNNEI. The CDR3 protein is CASRGWGTGTGEWDIQYF. For the CDR3, the DNA is TGTGCCAGCAGGGGGTGGGGGACCGGGACAGGGGAATGGGACATTCAGTACTTC.

The chain links TRBV19 to TRBJ2-7; TRBD2 agrees at 10 bases. J was trimmed by 5 bases and V by 3 bases; bases with no gene match: 4. CDR1 is LNHDA and CDR2 is SQIVND in the germline V gene (reference sequence). The CDR3 covers 14 residues. This chain's CDR3 is CASSITSGADEQYF. CDR3 DNA sequence: TGTGCCAGTAGTATTACTAGCGGGGCGGACGAGCAGTACTTC.